The 27 T cell receptor beta chains below come from one sample, sequenced in a study of immune cell composition in non-small cell lung cancer. Profiled with immunoSEQ multiplex PCR; TCRdb holds only in-frame clones, not every one. The table includes nearly 2,500 clones, roughly 86% detected once. Normal lung sampling was at least 3 cm from the tumour, as distant as possible. The sample was non-adjacent lung tissue. The origin of the receptors is a human donor with non-small cell lung cancer.

The V and J genes are TRBV19 and TRBJ2-7; 9 positions match TRBD2. Germline V gene data show CDR1 as LNHDA and CDR2 as SQIVND (reference sequence). The length of the CDR3 is 16 residues. V trimming: 6 bases; J trimming: 0 bases; junction bases outside the gene matches: 9. The CDR3 protein is CASRSVNSGSSYEQYF. As DNA, the CDR3 is TGTGCCAGTAGAAGCGTAAATAGCGGGAGCTCCTACGAGCAGTACTTC.

Sample share makes this clone large. This chain links TRBV5-4 with TRBJ2-2, with a possible D match to TRBD1 (6 bases). There are 14 residues in the CDR3. Germline CDR1 reads SGHNT; CDR2 reads YYREEE (reference sequence). V was pared by 8 bases and J by 7 bases, with 18 bases between. The CDR3 bases are TGTGCCAGTCGGGACACTGGAACCGGCGGGGAGCTGTTTTTT. It specifies CASRDTGTGGELFF.

This clone was recorded only once. V usage is TRBV6-6 and J usage is TRBJ1-2, with 9 bases fitting TRBD1. The trim removed 5 bases at V and 6 bases at J, leaving 4 bases unmatched. This CDR3 has 13 residues. The germline V gene encodes CDR1 MNHNY and CDR2 SVGAGI (reference sequence). The CDR3 DNA sequence: TGTGCCAGCAGTACGGGGACAGGGAATGGCTACACCTTC. As protein: CASSTGTGNGYTF.

The chain links TRBV5-8 to TRBJ2-3; 12 positions match TRBD2. The germline V gene has CDR1 SGHTS and CDR2 YDEGEE. Losses at the gene ends were 3 bases for V and 0 bases for J; bases not matched to a gene: 5. This CDR3 has 17 amino acids. The CDR3 DNA sequence: TGTGCCAGCAGCTCCCCGGGACTAGCGGGCAGCACAGATACGCAGTATTTT. It yields the protein CASSSPGLAGSTDTQYF.

The V gene is TRBV6-5, the J gene TRBJ1-2; 8 bases align to TRBD1. Per the germline V gene, CDR1 is MNHEY and CDR2 is SVGAGI. The J segment lost 4 bases and the V segment lost 6 bases, leaving 7 bases of the junction unmatched. CDR3 length: 14 residues. Here the CDR3 reads CASSQDRAPYGYTF. In DNA form, the CDR3 reads TGTGCCAGCAGCCAGGACAGGGCACCCTATGGCTACACCTTC.

This clone showed up just once. The V gene is TRBV15, the J gene TRBJ1-5; D is unresolved. Germline V gives CDR1 LNHNV, CDR2 YYDKDF (reference sequence). The CDR3 covers 15 residues. Between the trimmed V and J ends, which lost 0 bases and 5 bases, there was a span of 11 bases. Here the CDR3 DNA reads TGTGCCACCAGCAGAGATCTGGCAGGTTATCAGCCCCAGCATTTT. It codes for CATSRDLAGYQPQHF.

V is TRBV5-6 and J is TRBJ1-3; D is perhaps TRBD1 (6 bases). The germline V and J ends were trimmed by 4 bases and 7 bases, with 18 bases remaining between them. There are 15 residues in the CDR3. Looked up from germline, CDR1 is SGHDT and CDR2 is YYEEEE. Here the CDR3 reads CASSPGQSRRNTIYF. The CDR3 bases are TGTGCCAGCAGCCCCGGACAGTCGCGACGGAACACCATATATTTT.

The chain joins TRBV29-1 to TRBJ1-5; TRBD1 agrees at 9 bases. The CDR3 runs to 14 residues. Germline V gene sequence: CDR1 SQVTM, CDR2 ANQGSEA. The V segment lost 7 bases and the J segment 2 bases; nucleotides outside the gene matches: 6. DNA of the CDR3: TGCAGCGCCTCGACAGGGGGAGGCAATCAGCCCCAGCATTTT. Amino acid sequence: CSASTGGGNQPQHF. Together with reference TRBV29-1 and TRBJ1-5, the CDR3 gives the full variable domain: SAVISQKPSRDICQRGTSLTIQCQVDSQVTMMFWYRQQPGQSLTLIATANQGSEATYESGFVIDKFPISRPNLTFSTLTVSNMSPEDSSIYLCSASTGGGNQPQHFGDGTRLSIL.

The rearrangement uses TRBV6-1 and TRBJ1-2, with 9 bases that match TRBD1. This CDR3 has 13 amino acids. Germline V gene lookup returns CDR1 MNHNS and CDR2 SASEGT. The trim removed 3 bases at V and 4 bases at J, leaving 0 bases unmatched. The CDR3 here is CASSEDRGYGYTF. As DNA, the CDR3 is TGTGCCAGCAGTGAGGACAGGGGCTATGGCTACACCTTC.

This clone was seen a few times. The V call is TRBV14, the J call TRBJ2-7; the D gene is possibly TRBD2 (5 bases). V shed 0 bases and J shed 2 bases, with 11 bases lying between them. The length of the CDR3 is 15 residues. CDR1 and CDR2 (germline): SGHDN, FVKESK. CDR3 residues: CASSQDPDGAYEQYF. The CDR3 DNA reads TGTGCCAGCAGCCAAGACCCCGACGGGGCCTACGAGCAGTACTTC.

In this sample, this clone turned up a few times. This sequence joins TRBV10-1 and TRBJ2-7, with TRBD2 matching over 8 bases. The CDR3 length is 15 residues. With V trimmed by 2 bases and J by 6 bases, 9 bases remained unmatched. Germline loops: CDR1 WNHNN, CDR2 SYGVQD (reference sequence). The CDR3 sequence is CASSEVGAGDGEQYF. DNA of the CDR3: TGCGCCAGCAGTGAGGTGGGAGCGGGAGATGGCGAGCAGTACTTC.

This sequence joins TRBV2 and TRBJ1-5; D is perhaps TRBD1 (5 bases). The CDR3 covers 12 residues. Germline CDR1 SNHLY, CDR2 FYNNEI. The ends were cut back, 9 bases at V and 2 bases at J, with 8 bases in the middle. CDR3 in DNA: TGTGCCAGAGGCAGGGGCAATCAGCCCCAGCATTTT. It is translated as CARGRGNQPQHF.

The chain carries TRBV7-9 and TRBJ2-1, with TRBD2 matching 11 bases. CDR1 SEHNR and CDR2 FQNEAQ come from the germline V gene (reference sequence). The CDR3 sequence is 12 residues long. V dropped 5 bases and J dropped 14; count of bases not matched to a gene: 5. DNA of the CDR3: TGTGCCAGCAGCGACACGACTAGCGGGAAGTTCTTC. The encoded protein is CASSDTTSGKFF.

There are a few counts of this clone. V and J are TRBV5-4 and TRBJ1-1, with 8 bases fitting TRBD1. CDR1 and CDR2 from the germline V gene are SGHNT and YYREEE (reference sequence). The trim removed 1 base at V and 1 base at J, leaving 6 bases unmatched. The CDR3 totals 16 residues. In nucleotides, the CDR3 is TGTGCCAGCAGCTTGTTTACAGGGGGGAGGAACACTGAAGCTTTCTTT. Protein sequence: CASSLFTGGRNTEAFF.

This chain connects TRBV18 to TRBJ2-3, with D unclear. The CDR3 has 13 residues. CDR1 is KGHSH and CDR2 is LQKENI in the germline V gene. Trimming took off 6 bases at V and 5 bases at J, with 12 bases between the two ends. The CDR3 DNA is TGTGCCAGCTCGCCCGCGGCTGGAGATACGCAGTATTTT. Its protein product is CASSPAAGDTQYF. The entire variable domain, with the rest obtained from reference TRBV18 and TRBJ2-3, is as follows: NAGVMQNPRHLVRRRGQEARLRCSPMKGHSHVYWYRQLPEEGLKFMVYLQKENIIDESGMPKERFSAEFPKEGPSILRIQQVVRGDSAAYFCASSPAAGDTQYFGPGTRLTVL.

This chain uses TRBV19 with TRBJ2-7; tentative D call: TRBD2 (5 bases). V was shortened by 6 bases and J by 0 bases, with 12 bases between the two germline ends. The CDR3 is 14 residues long. CDR1 is LNHDA and CDR2 is SQIVND in the germline V gene (reference sequence). CDR3 DNA: TGTGCCAGTAGCCAGGACTTCCCCTCCTACGAGCAGTACTTC. This translates into CASSQDFPSYEQYF.

The genes are TRBV6-5 and TRBJ2-1; 13 bases line up with TRBD2. CDR1 and CDR2 from the germline V gene are MNHEY and SVGAGI. V dropped 2 bases and J dropped 10; count of bases not matched to a gene: 8. The CDR3 loop spans 16 amino acids. The CDR3 loop is CASSYLPTSGRSEQFF. In nucleotides, the CDR3 is TGTGCCAGCAGTTACCTCCCGACTAGCGGGAGGTCCGAGCAGTTCTTC.

The rearrangement uses TRBV29-1 and TRBJ2-5; the match to TRBD2 covers 10 bases. The ends lost 6 bases at V and 0 bases at J; junction bases unmatched: 7. The CDR3 contains 15 residues. Germline V gives CDR1 SQVTM, CDR2 ANQGSEA. The CDR3 here is CSVGGLAADQETQYF. The CDR3 region has the DNA TGCAGCGTCGGTGGACTAGCGGCGGACCAAGAGACCCAGTACTTC.

CDR3 nucleotide sequence: TGTGCCAGCAGCTCAGGGGTTTACCGAAACACCATATATTTT. Its translation is CASSSGVYRNTIYF. The chain is built from TRBV5-8 and TRBJ1-3; possible D gene TRBD1, 6 bases. With 3 bases removed from V and 5 bases from J, the gap between germline ends came to 12 bases. This CDR3 comprises 14 residues. Germline V gives CDR1 SGHTS, CDR2 YDEGEE.

The rearrangement links TRBV7-8 to TRBJ1-2; D is undetermined. This CDR3 comprises 12 residues. Germline-derived CDR1 and CDR2 are SGHVS and FQNEAQ. The V end was cut by 5 bases, the J end by 6 bases, with 10 bases between. The CDR3 loop is CASSPHLDGYTF. The CDR3 DNA is TGTGCCAGCAGCCCGCACTTGGATGGCTACACCTTC.

This chain uses TRBV7-8 with TRBJ1-1; D call uncertain. This CDR3 has 14 residues. Germline CDR1 and CDR2: SGHVS and FQNEAQ. The germline V and J ends were trimmed by 1 base and 1 base, with 7 bases remaining between them. CDR3 sequence reads: CASSLGGRNTEAFF. The DNA of the CDR3 is TGTGCCAGCAGCTTAGGAGGGCGGAACACTGAAGCTTTCTTT.

The chain carries TRBV6-1 and TRBJ2-7; 7 bases agree with TRBD2. Germline V CDR1 and CDR2: MNHNS, SASEGT. Germline trimming cut 3 bases from V and 3 bases from J; bases unmatched to any gene: 8. The CDR3 totals 15 residues. The CDR3 nucleotides read TGTGCCAGCAGTGAGTCTAGCGGAAGGGTCTACGAGCAGTACTTC. It encodes CASSESSGRVYEQYF.

The J gene is TRBJ1-5, the V gene TRBV6-1; a possible D gene is TRBD1 (6 bases). The CDR3 contains 14 residues. V was clipped by 1 base and J by 7 bases, with 11 bases between them. CDR1 and CDR2 from the germline V gene are MNHNS and SASEGT. The DNA for the CDR3 is TGTGCCAGCAGTGAAGACCCCACAGGGCAGCCCCAGCATTTT. This sequence encodes CASSEDPTGQPQHF.

The rearrangement links TRBV15 to TRBJ1-5; D remains ambiguous. The V end was cut by 4 bases, the J end by 3 bases, with 10 bases between. Germline CDR1 LNHNV, CDR2 YYDKDF (reference sequence). The CDR3 covers 14 residues. The CDR3 coding sequence is TGTGCCACCAGCAAACCGGGTAACAATCAGCCCCAGCATTTT. It codes for CATSKPGNNQPQHF. Variable domain in full (rest from reference TRBV15 and TRBJ1-5): DAMVIQNPRYQVTQFGKPVTLSCSQTLNHNVMYWYQQKSSQAPKLLFHYYDKDFNNEADTPDNFQSRRPNTSFCFLDIRSPGLGDTAMYLCATSKPGNNQPQHFGDGTRLSIL.

This clone qualifies as large. The CDR3 nucleotides are TGCGCCAGCAGGCCTCCGACAGGGAACTATGGCTACACCTTC. It yields the protein CASRPPTGNYGYTF. This chain connects TRBV10-1 to TRBJ1-2, with 7 bases identical to TRBD1. The CDR3 runs to 14 residues. CDR1 is WNHNN, CDR2 SYGVQD, per germline (reference sequence). V shed 6 bases, J shed 2 bases, and the junction held 6 bases outside the gene matches.

As regards this clone: One junction end disagrees with the germline gene, perhaps due to a read error. The rearrangement links TRBV5-6 to TRBJ2-3; 8 bases are a match to TRBD2. Germline-derived CDR1 and CDR2 are SGHDT and YYEEEE. The CDR3 runs to 15 residues. The DNA of the CDR3 is TGTGCCAACAGCTTGAGAGCGGGGGTCACAGATACGCAGTATTTT. Its translation: CANSLRAGVTDTQYF.

This chain joins TRBV5-1 and TRBJ2-7; 14 positions agree with TRBD2. Trimming removed 4 bases from V and 3 bases from J; junction bases left unmatched: 3. The CDR3 contains 15 residues. Germline CDR1 SGHRS, CDR2 YFSETQ. The CDR3 spells CASSAGTSGSYEQYF. For the CDR3, the DNA is TGCGCCAGCAGCGCCGGGACTAGCGGGAGCTACGAGCAGTACTTC.